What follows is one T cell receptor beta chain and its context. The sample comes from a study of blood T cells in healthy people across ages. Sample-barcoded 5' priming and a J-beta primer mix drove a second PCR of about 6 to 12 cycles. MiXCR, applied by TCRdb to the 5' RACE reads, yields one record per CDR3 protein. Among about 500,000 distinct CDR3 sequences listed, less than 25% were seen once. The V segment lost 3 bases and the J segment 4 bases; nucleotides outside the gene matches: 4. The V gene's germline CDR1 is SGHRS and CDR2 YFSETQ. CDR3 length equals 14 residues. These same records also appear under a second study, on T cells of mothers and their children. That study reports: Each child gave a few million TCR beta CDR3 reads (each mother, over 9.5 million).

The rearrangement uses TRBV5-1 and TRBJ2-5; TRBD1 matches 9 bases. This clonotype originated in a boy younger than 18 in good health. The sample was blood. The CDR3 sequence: CASSSTGGRETQYF. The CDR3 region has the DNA TGCGCCAGCAGCTCAACAGGGGGCCGAGAGACCCAGTACTTC.